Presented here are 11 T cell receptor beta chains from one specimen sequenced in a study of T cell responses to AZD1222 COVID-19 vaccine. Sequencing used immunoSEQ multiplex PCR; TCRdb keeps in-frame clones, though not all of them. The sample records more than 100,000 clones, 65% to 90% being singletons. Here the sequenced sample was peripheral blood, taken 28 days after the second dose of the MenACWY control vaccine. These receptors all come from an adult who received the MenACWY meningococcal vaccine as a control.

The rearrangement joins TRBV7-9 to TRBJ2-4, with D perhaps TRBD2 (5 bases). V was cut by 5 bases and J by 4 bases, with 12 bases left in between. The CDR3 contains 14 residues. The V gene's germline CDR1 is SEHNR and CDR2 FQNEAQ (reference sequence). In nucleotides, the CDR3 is TGTGCCAGCAGCAATCCATCGGGGAAAAACATTCAGTACTTC. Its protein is CASSNPSGKNIQYF.

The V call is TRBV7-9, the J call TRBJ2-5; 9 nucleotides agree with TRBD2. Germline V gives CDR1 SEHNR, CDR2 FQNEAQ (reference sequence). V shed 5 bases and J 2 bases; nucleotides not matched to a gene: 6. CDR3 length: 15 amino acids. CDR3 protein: CASSDRSGRQETQYF. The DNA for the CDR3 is TGTGCCAGCAGCGACCGTAGCGGGAGACAAGAGACCCAGTACTTC.

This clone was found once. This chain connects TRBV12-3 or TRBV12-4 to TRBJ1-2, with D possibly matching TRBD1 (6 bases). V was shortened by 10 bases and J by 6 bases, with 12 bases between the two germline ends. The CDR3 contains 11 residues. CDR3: CATGGGHGYTF. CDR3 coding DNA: TGTGCCACTGGGGGGGGGCATGGCTACACCTTC.

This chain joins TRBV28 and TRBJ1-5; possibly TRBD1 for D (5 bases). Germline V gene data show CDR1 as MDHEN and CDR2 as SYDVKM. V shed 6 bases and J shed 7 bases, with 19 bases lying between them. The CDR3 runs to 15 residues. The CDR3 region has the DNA TGTGCCAGCAGCCGGGGGAAGGGGAAATTACAGCCCCAGCATTTT. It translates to CASSRGKGKLQPQHF.

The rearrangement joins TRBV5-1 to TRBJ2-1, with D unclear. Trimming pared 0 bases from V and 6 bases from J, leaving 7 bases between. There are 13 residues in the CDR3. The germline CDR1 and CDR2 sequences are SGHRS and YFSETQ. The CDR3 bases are TGCGCCAGCAGCTTGGTCACACTCAATGAGCAGTTCTTC. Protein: CASSLVTLNEQFF.

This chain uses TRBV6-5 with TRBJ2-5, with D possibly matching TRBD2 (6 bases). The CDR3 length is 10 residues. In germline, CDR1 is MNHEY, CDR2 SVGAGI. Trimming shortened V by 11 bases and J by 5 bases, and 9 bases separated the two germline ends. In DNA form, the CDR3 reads TGTGCCGCGGGAAGGGAGACCCAGTACTTC. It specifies CAAGRETQYF.

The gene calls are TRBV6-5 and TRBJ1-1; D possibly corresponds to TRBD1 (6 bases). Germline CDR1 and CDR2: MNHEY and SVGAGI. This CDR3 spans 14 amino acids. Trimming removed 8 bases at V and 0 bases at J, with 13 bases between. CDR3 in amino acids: CASGGGLLNTEAFF. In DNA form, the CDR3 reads TGTGCCAGCGGCGGGGGGCTTCTGAACACTGAAGCTTTCTTT.

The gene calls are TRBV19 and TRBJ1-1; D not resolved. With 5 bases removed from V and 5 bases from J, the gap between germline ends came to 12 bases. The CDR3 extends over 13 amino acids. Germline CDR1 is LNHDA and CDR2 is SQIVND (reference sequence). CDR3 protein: CASSYLDWTEAFF. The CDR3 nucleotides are TGTGCCAGTAGTTATCTCGACTGGACTGAAGCTTTCTTT.

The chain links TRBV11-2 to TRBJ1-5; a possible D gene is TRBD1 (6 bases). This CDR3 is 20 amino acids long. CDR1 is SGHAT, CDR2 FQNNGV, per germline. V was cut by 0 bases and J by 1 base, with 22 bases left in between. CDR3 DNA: TGTGCCAGCAGCTTAGAAAAGCGCTTTAACAGGGCCCCGAGCAATCAGCCCCAGCATTTT. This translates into CASSLEKRFNRAPSNQPQHF. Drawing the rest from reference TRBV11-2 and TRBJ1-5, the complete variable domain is EAGVAQSPRYKIIEKRQSVAFWCNPISGHATLYWYQQILGQGPKLLIQFQNNGVVDDSQLPKDRFSAERLKGVDSTLKIQPAKLEDSAVYLCASSLEKRFNRAPSNQPQHFGDGTRLSIL.

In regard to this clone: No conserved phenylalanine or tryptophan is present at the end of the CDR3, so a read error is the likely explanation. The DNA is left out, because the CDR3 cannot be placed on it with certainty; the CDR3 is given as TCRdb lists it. This CDR3 is CASSSRTGFVI. The rearrangement uses TRBV6-5 and TRBJ1-1; the table gives TRBD1 as D, unverified against the DNA. Both ends counted, the CDR3 spans 11 residues. CDR1 is MNHEY, CDR2 SVGAGI, per germline.

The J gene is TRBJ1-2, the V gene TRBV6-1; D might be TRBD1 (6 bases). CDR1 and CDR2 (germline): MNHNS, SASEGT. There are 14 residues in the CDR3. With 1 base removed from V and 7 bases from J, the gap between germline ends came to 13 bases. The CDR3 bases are TGTGCCAGCAGTGAAGACAGGGCATCTGGTGGCTACACCTTC. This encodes CASSEDRASGGYTF.